This T cell receptor beta chain derives from a study of blood T cells in healthy people across ages. A second 7 to 11 cycle PCR used barcoded and J-beta primers. Unique molecular identifiers of 12 random nucleotides labeled each cDNA. TCRdb independently ran MiXCR on the 5' RACE reads; one entry per CDR3 protein. This table holds roughly 790,000 distinct CDR3 sequences, 35% to 45% found once. Comment on this clonotype: The target antigen is unknown.

There are 14 residues in the CDR3. Looked up from germline, CDR1 is DFQATT and CDR2 is SNEGSKA (reference sequence). Unmatched junction bases numbered 4, after V lost 5 bases and J lost 0 bases. Study findings and constraints: Aged donors had fewer naive CD4+ cells and lower diversity than long-lived donors. Researchers deemed the diversity estimates from one million T cells underestimates.

This receptor was obtained from a woman in her sixties in good health. The genes are TRBV20-1 and TRBJ2-4; 7 nucleotides match TRBD2. Sequenced input: blood. The CDR3 bases are TGCAGTGCTCAGGGAGGGGTAGCCAAAAACATTCAGTACTTC. Residues: CSAQGGVAKNIQYF.